One and the same sample provided the 21 T cell receptor beta chains below, sequenced in a study of response to subunit inactivated influenza vaccine. A single record per CDR3 protein comes from TCRdb applying MiXCR to the RT-PCR reads. The table includes around 540,000 distinct CDR3 sequences, about an eighth detected once. The starting material was PBMCs from blood, obtained on the day of vaccination. The receptor set was obtained from a man between 50 and 59 years old who received an inactivated influenza vaccine.

This clonotype was detected only a few times. The junction departs from germline at one end; a sequencing error may be responsible. This chain links TRBV7-3 with TRBJ1-6; D gene uncertain. CDR3 size: 13 residues. CDR1 and CDR2 (germline): SGHTA, FQGTGA. CDR3 loop: CASGSTLGSPFHF. The DNA for the CDR3 is TGTGCCAGCGGTTCCACGCTAGGTTCACCCTTCCACTTT.

The table lists this clonotype with many counts. This sequence joins TRBV12-3 or TRBV12-4 and TRBJ2-7; D possibly corresponds to TRBD2 (6 bases). V was cut by 3 bases and J by 2 bases, with 17 bases left in between. The CDR3 consists of 16 residues. CDR3 nucleotides: TGTGCCAGCAGTTTTTCGGTTTTGGGAGGAACCTACGAGCAGTACTTC. It is translated as CASSFSVLGGTYEQYF.

Only a few counts were recorded for this clonotype. The chain combines TRBV5-1 with TRBJ2-1; 12 bases map to TRBD2. From germline, CDR1 is SGHRS and CDR2 YFSETQ. J gave up 6 bases and V 1 base, and 8 bases lay outside the gene matches. CDR3 length: 17 amino acids. The CDR3 here is CASSLPLLAGGLNEQFF. CDR3 bases: TGCGCCAGCAGCTTGCCTCTACTAGCGGGGGGCCTCAATGAGCAGTTCTTC.

This clonotype has more than one count but fewer than ten. V is TRBV9 and J is TRBJ2-7; no clear D gene. The V gene lost 0 bases and the J gene lost 6 bases, with 10 bases spanning the gap. The CDR3 spans 13 residues. Germline assignment: CDR1 SGDLS and CDR2 YYNGEE. The CDR3 DNA reads as TGTGCCAGCAGCGTAGGTTCTCACACCGAGCAGTACTTC. It yields the protein CASSVGSHTEQYF.

The chain couples TRBV4-3 to TRBJ2-2, with D uncertain. CDR1 is LGHNA and CDR2 is YSLEER in the germline V gene. The CDR3 spans 13 residues. V was cut by 0 bases and J by 7 bases, with 6 bases left in between. In DNA form, the CDR3 reads TGCGCCAGCAGCCAAGAGGCAGTCGGGGAGCTGTTTTTT. Amino acids: CASSQEAVGELFF.

The chain recombines TRBV5-1 with TRBJ1-2; D uncertain. The germline V gene has CDR1 SGHRS and CDR2 YFSETQ. V dropped 0 bases and J dropped 6 bases, with 9 bases sitting between them. The CDR3 extends over 13 amino acids. CDR3 in amino acids: CASSLGPVNGYTF. The CDR3, as DNA: TGCGCCAGCAGCTTGGGTCCAGTTAATGGCTACACCTTC.

In its sample, this clonotype was seen a few times. The V gene is TRBV20-1, the J gene TRBJ2-6; D is unclear. The V end lost 0 bases, the J end lost 1 base, and 10 bases lay between the germline ends. The CDR3 runs to 16 residues. CDR1 and CDR2 (germline): DFQATT, SNEGSKA (reference sequence). This CDR3 reads CSAREGSLSGANVLTF. The CDR3 nucleotides are TGCAGTGCTAGAGAAGGTAGTTTGTCTGGGGCCAACGTCCTGACTTTC.

The table lists this clonotype with a few counts. V is TRBV5-1 and J is TRBJ2-7; D is perhaps TRBD1 or TRBD2 (7 bases each). V was pared by 3 bases and J by 0 bases, with 16 bases between. Germline CDR1 is SGHRS and CDR2 is YFSETQ. This CDR3 is 16 amino acids long. CDR3 bases: TGCGCCAGCAGCTCTAGAGCGGGACAGTCCTCCTACGAGCAGTACTTC. Its translation is CASSSRAGQSSYEQYF.

The CDR3 DNA is TGTGCCAGTAGTATCCCAGGAAGCACAGATACGCAGTATTTT. Its protein product is CASSIPGSTDTQYF. The genes are TRBV19 and TRBJ2-3; D is uncertain. CDR3 length: 14 amino acids. The ends were cut back, 3 bases at V and 0 bases at J, with 7 bases in the middle. Germline V gene data show CDR1 as LNHDA and CDR2 as SQIVND (reference sequence). The full variable domain, in which reference TRBV19 and TRBJ2-3 provide the parts outside the CDR3, is DGGITQSPKYLFRKEGQNVTLSCEQNLNHDAMYWYRQDPGQGLRLIYYSQIVNDFQKGDIAEGYSVSREKKESFPLTVTSAQKNPTAFYLCASSIPGSTDTQYFGPGTRLTVL.

This clonotype was counted at least ten times. The V call is TRBV5-1, the J call TRBJ2-2, with D perhaps matching TRBD1 (6 bases). There are 15 residues in the CDR3. From germline, CDR1 is SGHRS and CDR2 YFSETQ. The V gene lost 2 bases and the J gene lost 5 bases, with 13 bases spanning the gap. CDR3 DNA sequence: TGCGCCAGCAGCTTTACACAGGGAAAGACCGGGGAGCTGTTTTTT. Its translation is CASSFTQGKTGELFF.

The chain employs TRBV7-6 and TRBJ1-3, with D tentatively TRBD1 (5 bases). There are 17 residues in the CDR3. Germline lookup yields CDR1 SGHVS and CDR2 FNYEAQ. Trimming took off 1 base at V and 2 bases at J, with 15 bases between the two ends. The CDR3 DNA sequence: TGTGCCAGCAGCTTAGAGACGACAGCTAGCCCTGGAAACACCATATATTTT. This translates into CASSLETTASPGNTIYF.

The sample holds a few counts of this clonotype. V gene TRBV4-1 combines with J gene TRBJ1-4; 9 bases line up with TRBD1. CDR3 length: 17 amino acids. J gave up 2 bases and V 4 bases, and 8 bases lay outside the gene matches. Germline V gene data show CDR1 as MGHRA and CDR2 as YSYEKL. The CDR3 reads CASSPSGTGWTNEKLFF. CDR3 coding DNA: TGCGCCAGCAGCCCCTCCGGGACAGGGTGGACTAATGAAAAACTGTTTTTT.

CDR3 bases: TGTGCCATCGCCCAGGCCCAAACCCATGGCTACACCTTC. Translated: CAIAQAQTHGYTF. The gene calls are TRBV10-3 and TRBJ1-2; unclear D gene. Per the germline V gene, CDR1 is ENHRY and CDR2 is SYGVKD. The V gene lost 8 bases and the J gene lost 6 bases, with 16 bases spanning the gap. CDR3 length: 13 amino acids.

This clonotype was recorded at least ten times. This chain connects TRBV6-5 to TRBJ2-3, with 10 nucleotides matching TRBD2. CDR3 length equals 17 residues. CDR1 is MNHEY, CDR2 SVGAGI, per germline. Trimming cost V 3 bases and J 4 bases; bases outside gene matches: 10. This chain's CDR3 is CASSYSYLAGVPDTQYF. Written as DNA, the CDR3 is TGTGCCAGCAGTTATTCCTACCTAGCGGGAGTGCCAGATACGCAGTATTTT.

This clonotype was counted between two and nine times. The V gene is TRBV12-3 or TRBV12-4, the J gene TRBJ2-4, with TRBD1 matching 10 bases. The V gene end was trimmed by 0 bases and the J gene end by 4 bases; junction bases not matched to a gene: 9. The CDR3 is made up of 18 amino acids. CDR3 nucleotides: TGTGCCAGCAGTTTAGCGGGGACAGGGGACGGGTGGAAAAACATTCAGTACTTC. Protein sequence: CASSLAGTGDGWKNIQYF.

This clonotype occurred a few times. The chain carries TRBV20-1 and TRBJ2-7, with D uncertain. The V and J ends lost 0 bases and 5 bases respectively, with 14 bases between them. The CDR3 is made up of 14 amino acids. CDR1 is DFQATT and CDR2 is SNEGSKA in the germline V gene (reference sequence). The DNA for the CDR3 is TGCAGTGCTAGAGATCGGGCTAAGCTGGACGAGCAGTACTTC. This gives the protein CSARDRAKLDEQYF.

CDR3 bases: TGCAGTGCTACTCCGGGACTAGCGAACTACAATGAGCAGTTCTTC. It is translated as CSATPGLANYNEQFF. This rearrangement joins TRBV20-1 to TRBJ2-1; 10 nucleotides align to TRBD2. The CDR3 contains 15 residues. With V trimmed by 4 bases and J by 3 bases, 6 bases remained unmatched. Germline loops: CDR1 DFQATT, CDR2 SNEGSKA (reference sequence).

This clonotype was seen only a few times. This chain links TRBV7-2 with TRBJ1-1; D gene unclear. Per the germline V gene, CDR1 is SGHTA and CDR2 is FQGNSA. The CDR3 length is 14 residues. V lost 5 bases and J 0 bases, leaving 10 bases between the germline ends. DNA of the CDR3: TGTGCCAGCAGCCGATCCGCCTTGAACACTGAAGCTTTCTTT. Protein sequence: CASSRSALNTEAFF.

The chain has TRBV3-1 and TRBJ2-6, with 9 bases aligning to TRBD1. The CDR3 is 15 amino acids. Trimming at V came to 5 bases and at J to 2 bases, leaving 1 base not matched to a gene. From germline, CDR1 is LGHDT and CDR2 YNNKEL (reference sequence). The CDR3, as DNA: TGTGCCAGCAGCGGACAGGGGACTGGGGCCAACGTCCTGACTTTC. It codes for CASSGQGTGANVLTF.

This clonotype was picked up many times. The chain joins TRBV13 to TRBJ2-7; D is unresolved. V lost 1 base and J lost 2, with 12 bases in between. Germline V gives CDR1 PRHDT, CDR2 FYEKMQ (reference sequence). The CDR3 has 15 amino acids. CDR3 coding DNA: TGTGCCAGCAGCTTAGAAGGGTCCTTAACCTACGAGCAGTACTTC. Translation: CASSLEGSLTYEQYF. The full variable domain, with the rest looked up from reference TRBV13 and TRBJ2-7, is AAGVIQSPRHLIKEKRETATLKCYPIPRHDTVYWYQQGPGQDPQFLISFYEKMQSDKGSIPDRFSAQQFSDYHSELNMSSLELGDSALYFCASSLEGSLTYEQYFGPGTRLTVT.

This clonotype was detected only a few times. The rearrangement links TRBV28 to TRBJ2-3, with 9 bases aligning to TRBD2. J gave up 6 bases and V 3 bases, and 4 bases lay outside the gene matches. The germline V gene has CDR1 MDHEN and CDR2 SYDVKM. This CDR3 spans 14 amino acids. In DNA form, the CDR3 reads TGTGCCAGCAGTTTCGCGGGGGGGTCGGATACGCAGTATTTT. Translating gives CASSFAGGSDTQYF.